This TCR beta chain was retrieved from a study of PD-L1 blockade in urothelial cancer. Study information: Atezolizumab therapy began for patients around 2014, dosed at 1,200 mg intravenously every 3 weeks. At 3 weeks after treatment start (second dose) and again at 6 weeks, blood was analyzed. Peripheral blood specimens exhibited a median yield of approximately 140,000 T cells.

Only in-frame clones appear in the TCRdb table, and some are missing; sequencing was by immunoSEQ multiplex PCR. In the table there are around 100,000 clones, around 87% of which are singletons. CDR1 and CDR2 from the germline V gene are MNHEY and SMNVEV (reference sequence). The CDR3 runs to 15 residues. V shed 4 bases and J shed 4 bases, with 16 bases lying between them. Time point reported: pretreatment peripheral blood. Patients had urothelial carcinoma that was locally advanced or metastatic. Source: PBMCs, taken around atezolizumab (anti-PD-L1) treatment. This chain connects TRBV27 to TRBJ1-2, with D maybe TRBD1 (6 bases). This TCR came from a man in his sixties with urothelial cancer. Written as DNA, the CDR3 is TGTGCCAGCAGTTACCAACCGGGACACAGCTATGGCTACACCTTC. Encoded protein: CASSYQPGHSYGYTF.